This is a list of T cell receptor beta chains from one sample in a study of control samples from healthy donors and cancer patients. TCRdb's copy holds only in-frame clones and misses some; the assay was immunoSEQ multiplex PCR. The sample records some 70,000 clones, under 85% being singletons. Input material: blood. Receptor source: a man in his sixties in good health. CDR3s include the opening cysteine and the closing phenylalanine or tryptophan. The D gene is left open where the match is weak. Rows may omit the clone size; those that give it use once, few, many or a size class.

>once|TRBJ1-5|TRBV30|TRBD1
CAWKGAGDQPQHF
TGTGCCTGGAAGGGGGCAGGGGATCAGCCCCAGCATTTT
>-|TRBJ2-7|TRBV6-5|-
CASSYVGGVDEQYF
TGTGCCAGCAGTTATGTAGGGGGGGTTGACGAGCAGTACTTC
>-|TRBJ1-5|TRBV6-5|-
CASSYSNMGNQPQHF
TGTGCCAGCAGTTACTCGAACATGGGCAATCAGCCCCAGCATTTT
>-|TRBJ2-7|TRBV7-6|TRBD2
CASSLVVGGAYEQYF
TGTGCCAGCAGCTTAGTCGTGGGAGGGGCCTACGAGCAGTACTTC
>once|TRBJ2-7|TRBV6-1|TRBD1
CASSESGTASYEQYF
TGTGCCAGCAGTGAATCCGGGACAGCCTCCTACGAGCAGTACTTC
>-|TRBJ2-7|TRBV10-3|TRBD1
CAISEPFGQGHYEQYF
TGTGCCATCAGTGAGCCGTTCGGACAGGGGCACTACGAGCAGTACTTC
>-|TRBJ2-7|TRBV5-8|-
CASSLAGRSYEQYF
TGTGCCAGCAGCTTGGCAGGGCGATCCTACGAGCAGTACTTC
>-|TRBJ2-1|TRBV6-5|-
CASTGLPKLEQFF
TGTGCCAGCACTGGACTACCTAAACTGGAGCAGTTCTTC
>-|TRBJ2-2|TRBV28|TRBD2
CASHASGRAGELFF
TGTGCCAGCCACGCTAGCGGGAGAGCCGGGGAGCTGTTTTTT
>-|TRBJ2-7|TRBV7-2|-
CASSSRLSSSYEQYF
TGTGCCAGCAGTTCCCGGCTTTCCAGCTCCTACGAGCAGTACTTC
>-|TRBJ2-3|TRBV18|-
CASSSGNLDTQYF
TGTGCCAGCTCGTCCGGGAACCTGGATACGCAGTATTTT
>-|TRBJ2-7|TRBV2|-
CASSDGDSYEQYF
TGTGCCAGCAGTGACGGGGATTCCTACGAGCAGTACTTC
>-|TRBJ2-7|TRBV29-1|TRBD1
CSVTGQGTYEQYF
TGCAGCGTAACGGGACAGGGCACCTACGAGCAGTACTTC
>-|TRBJ1-1|TRBV6-6|-
CASRGAEQMNTEAFF
TGTGCCAGCAGGGGGGCGGAGCAGATGAACACTGAAGCTTTCTTT
>-|TRBJ1-3|TRBV4-3|-
CASSQHRGPRGNTIYF
TGCGCCAGCAGCCAGCACCGGGGCCCCCGGGGAAACACCATATATTTT
>-|TRBJ2-1|TRBV11-3|TRBD2
CASSPGIAGDRYEQFF
TGTGCCAGCAGCCCGGGCATAGCGGGAGACAGGTATGAGCAGTTCTTC
>-|TRBJ2-2|TRBV9|-
CASSVGGGGGSGELFF
TGTGCCAGCAGCGTAGGAGGAGGTGGTGGTTCCGGGGAGCTGTTTTTT
>-|TRBJ2-5|TRBV3-1/TRBV3-2|-
CASSQDHPQETQYF
TGTGCCAGCAGCCAAGATCACCCACAAGAGACCCAGTACTTC
>-|TRBJ2-3|TRBV6-5|TRBD2
CASSRRLATDTQYF
TGTGCCAGCAGTCGACGACTAGCGACAGATACGCAGTATTTT
>-|TRBJ2-7|TRBV2|-
CASSEARVAAYEQYF
TGTGCCAGCAGTGAAGCTAGGGTGGCTGCCTACGAGCAGTACTTC
>-|TRBJ1-1|TRBV7-8|-
CASSLEARQGMNTEAFF
TGTGCCAGCAGCTTAGAGGCCAGGCAGGGGATGAACACTGAAGCTTTCTTT
>-|TRBJ2-3|TRBV19|TRBD2
CASSSRLAGNTDTQYF
TGTGCCAGTAGTTCCAGACTAGCGGGCAACACAGATACGCAGTATTTT
>-|TRBJ2-3|TRBV29-1|-
CSARETQDTQYF
TGCAGCGCCAGGGAAACCCAAGATACGCAGTATTTT
>-|TRBJ1-4|TRBV19|-
CASRSGQNNEKLFF
TGTGCCAGTAGATCGGGCCAGAATAATGAAAAACTGTTTTTT
>-|TRBJ2-1|TRBV6-2/TRBV6-3|-
CASSYSVGPSYNEQFF
TGTGCCAGCAGTTACTCGGTCGGTCCCTCCTACAATGAGCAGTTCTTC
>-|TRBJ2-1|TRBV19|-
CASRPVSSGGNEQFF
TGTGCCAGCCGGCCCGTATCTTCGGGCGGGAATGAGCAGTTCTTC
>-|TRBJ1-2|TRBV14|TRBD1
CASSRDREWGYTF
TGTGCCAGCAGCCGAGACAGGGAGTGGGGCTACACCTTC
>-|TRBJ1-3|TRBV11-2|-
CASSALGGDFSGNTIYF
TGTGCCAGCAGCGCCCTAGGGGGGGACTTCTCTGGAAACACCATATATTTT
>few|TRBJ1-1|TRBV19|-
CASSPLGGSTEAFF
TGTGCCAGTAGCCCACTAGGGGGAAGCACTGAAGCTTTCTTT
>-|TRBJ2-5|TRBV3-1/TRBV3-2|-
CASSPSRGTQYF
TGTGCCAGCAGCCCCAGCCGGGGAACCCAGTACTTC
>-|TRBJ2-1|TRBV7-2|-
CASSFGTRSYNEQFF
TGTGCCAGCAGCTTTGGGACTCGCTCCTACAATGAGCAGTTCTTC
>once|TRBJ1-1|TRBV28|TRBD1
CASTVTLGGGVTEAFF
TGTGCCAGCACGGTGACCCTAGGGGGCGGAGTGACTGAAGCTTTCTTT
>few|TRBJ2-1|TRBV29-1|-
CSVEVVDPGSYNEQFF
TGCAGCGTTGAAGTGGTGGACCCCGGCTCCTACAATGAGCAGTTCTTC
>-|TRBJ2-1|TRBV29-1|TRBD2
CSVGTSGRTYNEQFF
TGCAGCGTTGGGACTAGCGGGAGGACCTACAATGAGCAGTTCTTC
>-|TRBJ1-2|TRBV10-3|-
CAISEFGRDGYTF
TGTGCCATCAGTGAGTTTGGCAGGGATGGCTACACCTTC
>once|TRBJ2-1|TRBV5-1|TRBD2
CASSPGVAGGIRSYNEQFF
TGCGCCAGCAGCCCAGGGGTAGCGGGAGGGATTCGCTCCTACAATGAGCAGTTCTTC
>-|TRBJ2-7|TRBV15|-
CATSRTAGEQYF
TGTGCCACCAGCAGAACCGCCGGCGAGCAGTACTTC
>-|TRBJ2-1|TRBV28|-
CASSPGWDNEQFF
TGTGCCAGCAGTCCCGGTTGGGACAATGAGCAGTTCTTC
>-|TRBJ2-4|TRBV7-2|TRBD2
CASSLGGNIQYF
TGTGCCAGCAGCTTGGGAGGGAACATTCAGTACTTC
>-|TRBJ2-7|TRBV7-9|-
CASSLGKYYEQYF
TGTGCCAGCAGCTTAGGAAAGTACTACGAGCAGTACTTC
>-|TRBJ1-3|TRBV10-3|-
CAIREGSVGNTIYF
TGTGCCATCAGGGAGGGATCTGTTGGAAACACCATATATTTT
>-|TRBJ2-2|TRBV6-6|-
CASSPFDSGTGELFF
TGTGCCAGCAGCCCCTTCGACAGTGGCACCGGGGAGCTGTTTTTT
>-|TRBJ1-5|TRBV7-9|-
CASSLNWNQPQHF
TGTGCCAGCAGCTTAAACTGGAATCAGCCCCAGCATTTT
>-|TRBJ2-3|TRBV5-4|-
CASSRPVGGDLTQYF
TGTGCCAGCAGCAGGCCCGTCGGCGGGGACCTTACGCAGTATTTT
>-|TRBJ2-1|TRBV21-1|-
CASSKLRTSGSGSYNEQFF
TGTGCCAGCAGCAAACTGAGGACTAGCGGGAGTGGCTCCTACAATGAGCAGTTCTTC
>once|TRBJ2-7|TRBV10-3|-
CAISNPRDLSYEQYF
TGTGCCATCAGTAACCCCAGGGACCTCTCCTACGAGCAGTACTTC
>-|TRBJ1-6|TRBV28|TRBD1
CASSQGVSYNSPLHF
TGTGCCAGCAGCCAGGGGGTCTCCTATAATTCACCCCTCCACTTT
>-|TRBJ2-7|TRBV7-2|-
CASSPYPEQGYEQYF
TGTGCCAGCAGCCCTTACCCCGAACAGGGTTACGAGCAGTACTTC
>-|TRBJ2-2|TRBV7-9|-
CASSRGVGELFF
TGTGCCAGCAGTCGAGGGGTCGGGGAGCTGTTTTTT
>-|TRBJ2-7|TRBV6-5|TRBD2
CASITLAGREREQYF
TGTGCCAGCATAACTTTAGCGGGACGGGAAAGGGAGCAGTACTTC
>-|TRBJ2-3|TRBV28|-
CASSPRAWDTQYF
TGTGCCAGCAGTCCCCGGGCTTGGGATACGCAGTATTTT
>-|TRBJ2-2|TRBV6-5|TRBD2
CASSRTSGSGGELFF
TGTGCCAGCTCCCGGACTAGCGGGAGTGGCGGGGAGCTGTTTTTT
>-|TRBJ2-1|TRBV7-2|TRBD2
CASSLRAGASYNEQFF
TGTGCCAGCAGCCTTAGGGCGGGAGCTTCCTACAATGAGCAGTTCTTC
>-|TRBJ1-5|TRBV3-1/TRBV3-2|TRBD1
CASSQEVRQGEGYSNQPQHF
TGTGCCAGCAGCCAAGAGGTCAGACAGGGAGAGGGGTATAGCAATCAGCCCCAGCATTTT